This T cell receptor beta chain comes out of a study of technical replicates of blood from a handful of donors. CDR3 length: 11 residues. V lost 6 bases and J lost 6, with 8 bases in between. The germline V gene encodes CDR1 MGHDK and CDR2 SYGVNS. Method: immunoSEQ multiplex PCR; TCRdb's copy keeps in-frame clones and lacks some. The profile covers approximately 76,000 clones, with 80% to 90% appearing a single time and about 5% taken by the ten largest. The sample was PBMCs. V and J are TRBV25-1 and TRBJ2-5; D possibly corresponds to TRBD2 (5 bases). This receptor was identified in a human donor in good health. Some clones in this sample may be carry-over from other donors' samples. CDR3 in amino acids: CASSGVKTQYF. The CDR3 DNA sequence: TGTGCCAGCAGCGGGGTGAAGACCCAGTACTTC.